The 32 T cell receptor beta chains below all came from one sample that was sequenced in a study of cytomegalovirus exposure and HLA in healthy donors. PCR employed 60 Vbeta and 13 Jbeta primers. Profiled with immunoSEQ multiplex PCR; TCRdb holds only in-frame clones, not every one. The table lists under 200,000 clones, over 60% of them singletons. The sequenced sample consisted of PBMCs. These receptors all stem from a man aged 50-59 years in good health and CMV-seropositive.

The V call is TRBV7-2, the J call TRBJ2-3, with 13 bases identical to TRBD2. V shed 2 bases, J shed 5 bases, and the junction held 7 bases outside the gene matches. Looked up from germline, CDR1 is SGHTA and CDR2 is FQGNSA. This CDR3 contains 17 residues. The CDR3 region has the DNA TGTGCCAGCAGCTTAATACTAGCGGGGGGGCCTATAGATACGCAGTATTTT. This encodes CASSLILAGGPIDTQYF.

This chain links TRBV28 with TRBJ2-2; possible D gene TRBD1, 6 bases. This CDR3 has 16 residues. Between the trimmed V and J ends, which lost 5 bases and 3 bases, there was a span of 16 bases. The V gene's germline CDR1 is MDHEN and CDR2 SYDVKM. The CDR3 loop is CASSHLTGSDTGELFF. The DNA for the CDR3 is TGTGCCAGCAGTCACCTGACAGGATCGGACACCGGGGAGCTGTTTTTT.

This clone appeared a single time. The J gene is TRBJ2-7, the V gene TRBV6-1; D is possibly TRBD1 (6 bases). Trimming stripped 4 bases from V and 0 bases from J, with 10 bases between. Germline-derived CDR1 and CDR2 are MNHNS and SASEGT. This CDR3 has 14 amino acids. The CDR3 DNA is TGTGCCAGCAGTGTGGGACAAAGCTCCTACGAGCAGTACTTC. This gives the protein CASSVGQSSYEQYF.

The chain carries TRBV10-3 and TRBJ1-2; 11 bases map to TRBD1. The V and J ends lost 4 bases and 8 bases, in that order; junction bases with no gene match: 9. The CDR3 totals 15 residues. From germline, CDR1 is ENHRY and CDR2 SYGVKD. CDR3 region: CAISGGDRGKSGYTF. CDR3 DNA sequence: TGTGCCATCAGTGGAGGGGACAGGGGGAAGTCGGGCTACACCTTC.

The chain uses TRBV7-8 and TRBJ1-2, with a weak D call TRBD1 (5 bases). CDR3 length equals 13 residues. Trimming left V 1 base short and J 5 bases short, with 8 bases between. CDR1 is SGHVS, CDR2 FQNEAQ, per germline. The CDR3 reads CASSLGRQYGYTF. CDR3 DNA: TGTGCCAGCAGCTTAGGACGACAGTATGGCTACACCTTC.

The genes are TRBV6-5 and TRBJ2-2, with D perhaps matching TRBD1 (5 bases). The CDR3 loop spans 13 amino acids. Germline assignment: CDR1 MNHEY and CDR2 SVGAGI. Trimming shortened V by 7 bases and J by 6 bases, and 12 bases separated the two germline ends. This CDR3 is CASIQGGSGELFF. The DNA of the CDR3 is TGTGCCAGCATCCAGGGTGGGTCCGGGGAGCTGTTTTTT.

The V call is TRBV6-1, the J call TRBJ1-5; perhaps TRBD1 as D (5 bases). This CDR3 has 15 residues. Germline V gives CDR1 MNHNS, CDR2 SASEGT. The V and J ends lost 6 bases and 1 base respectively, with 13 bases between them. The CDR3 loop reads CASRLGVVSNQPQHF. DNA for the CDR3: TGTGCCAGCAGGCTAGGGGTAGTGAGCAATCAGCCCCAGCATTTT.

The V call is TRBV11-2, the J call TRBJ1-3, with D possibly matching TRBD1 (6 bases). With 4 bases removed from V and 0 bases from J, the gap between germline ends came to 16 bases. CDR1 SGHAT and CDR2 FQNNGV come from the germline V gene. There are 17 residues in the CDR3. In DNA, the CDR3 is TGTGCCAGCAGCTCAGCGCTTACAGGGAACTCTGGAAACACCATATATTTT. Its protein product is CASSSALTGNSGNTIYF.

J is TRBJ1-2 and V is TRBV7-9; TRBD1 agrees at 7 bases. The CDR3 covers 13 residues. Germline V lookup: CDR1 SEHNR, CDR2 FQNEAQ (reference sequence). After removal of 3 bases from V and 8 bases from J, the junction contained 6 bases not matched to a gene. CDR3 amino acids: CASSFEQGRGYTF. The CDR3 DNA follows: TGTGCCAGCAGCTTCGAACAGGGGAGGGGCTACACCTTC.

V and J are TRBV19 and TRBJ2-5; D gene ambiguous. CDR3 size: 11 residues. Trimming shortened V by 4 bases and J by 3 bases, and 3 bases separated the two germline ends. The germline gives CDR1 LNHDA, CDR2 SQIVND (reference sequence). The CDR3 is CASSTEETQYF. CDR3 sequence (DNA): TGTGCCAGTAGTACAGAAGAGACCCAGTACTTC.

This clone was seen a single time. The CDR3 DNA sequence: TGTGCCAGCAGGGGGGTGGAGGGCAATGAGCAGTTCTTC. It is translated as CASRGVEGNEQFF. V usage is TRBV7-6 and J usage is TRBJ2-1; D might be TRBD2 (6 bases). Germline V gene lookup returns CDR1 SGHVS and CDR2 FNYEAQ. There are 13 residues in the CDR3. Trimming removed 6 bases from V and 6 bases from J, with 12 bases in between.

The chain couples TRBV19 to TRBJ1-4; TRBD1 is a possible D gene (6 bases). V was cut by 10 bases and J by 7 bases, with 19 bases left in between. Germline V CDR1 and CDR2: LNHDA, SQIVND (reference sequence). The CDR3 length is 14 residues. CDR3 loop: CATQRGTPPEKLFF. The CDR3 region has the DNA TGTGCCACCCAAAGAGGGACACCCCCTGAAAAACTGTTTTTT.

The V and J genes are TRBV28 and TRBJ1-3, with D maybe TRBD1 (5 bases). Germline CDR1 reads MDHEN; CDR2 reads SYDVKM. V dropped 10 bases and J dropped 0 bases, with 19 bases sitting between them. The CDR3 extends over 16 amino acids. CDR3 amino acids: CAITPGGLSSGNTIYF. Here the CDR3 DNA reads TGTGCCATCACTCCGGGGGGGTTATCCTCTGGAAACACCATATATTTT.

CDR3 amino acids: CASSHGDRGGIVEETQYF. The CDR3 nucleotides read TGCGCCAGCAGCCACGGAGACAGGGGCGGGATAGTGGAAGAGACCCAGTACTTC. V is TRBV4-3 and J is TRBJ2-5; TRBD1 matches 8 bases. Per the germline V gene, CDR1 is LGHNA and CDR2 is YSLEER. Trimming took 3 bases from V and 3 from J; bases not matched to a gene: 15. The CDR3 covers 18 residues.

This clone was seen only once. Other DNA variants within this sample encode the same CDR3. The chain employs TRBV5-1 and TRBJ2-3, with TRBD2 matching 7 bases. V shed 3 bases and J 3 bases; nucleotides not matched to a gene: 4. CDR3 length: 14 residues. Germline V lookup: CDR1 SGHRS, CDR2 YFSETQ. The CDR3 DNA follows: TGCGCCAGCAGCTCCGGCGGGGGAACAGATACGCAGTATTTT. Encoded protein: CASSSGGGTDTQYF.

The table lists this clone with a count of one. The rearrangement links TRBV5-1 to TRBJ2-5, with D possibly being TRBD1 (6 bases). With 4 bases removed from V and 2 bases from J, the gap between germline ends came to 15 bases. CDR1 SGHRS and CDR2 YFSETQ come from the germline V gene. This CDR3 comprises 15 residues. CDR3 in amino acids: CASSMQQGTQETQYF. CDR3 sequence (DNA): TGCGCCAGCAGCATGCAACAGGGAACTCAAGAGACCCAGTACTTC.

The rearrangement joins TRBV28 to TRBJ1-1; 11 bases agree with TRBD1. Losses at the gene ends were 7 bases for V and 7 bases for J; bases not matched to a gene: 8. The CDR3 is made up of 14 amino acids. Germline CDR1 MDHEN, CDR2 SYDVKM. This chain's CDR3 is CASIRDRGNGEAFF. Here the CDR3 DNA reads TGTGCCAGCATCCGGGACAGGGGGAATGGTGAAGCTTTCTTT.

The rearrangement links TRBV5-1 to TRBJ2-3; 10 bases are shared with TRBD2. The CDR3 length is 15 residues. Germline assignment: CDR1 SGHRS and CDR2 YFSETQ. The J segment lost 6 bases and the V segment lost 2 bases, leaving 6 bases of the junction unmatched. The CDR3 bases are TGCGCCAGCAGCTTTACTAGCGGGGCTCGGGATACGCAGTATTTT. Translating gives CASSFTSGARDTQYF.

The rearrangement joins TRBV5-4 to TRBJ2-2; TRBD1 is a possible D gene (5 bases). V was clipped by 0 bases and J by 0 bases, with 6 bases between them. Germline V gene sequence: CDR1 SGHNT, CDR2 YYREEE (reference sequence). The CDR3 extends over 15 amino acids. CDR3 bases: TGTGCCAGCAGCTTGGAGGGGACGAACACCGGGGAGCTGTTTTTT. Its protein is CASSLEGTNTGELFF.

This chain links TRBV28 with TRBJ2-5; the D is unclear. The DNA end is more similar to TRBJ2-7, so the J call may be wrong. This CDR3 region has 11 residues. Germline CDR1 and CDR2: MDHEN and SYDVKM. The CDR3 here is CASSVTYEQYF. The CDR3 DNA follows: TGTGCCAGCAGTGTTACTTACGAGCAGTACTTC.

This clone has a handful of counts. The chain links TRBV5-6 to TRBJ1-4; 9 bases map to TRBD1. Per the germline V gene, CDR1 is SGHDT and CDR2 is YYEEEE. The CDR3 is 16 amino acids. The V and J ends lost 4 bases and 3 bases, in that order; junction bases with no gene match: 7. Written as DNA, the CDR3 is TGTGCCAGCAGCGACGACAGGGGGTGGGCTAATGAAAAACTGTTTTTT. Protein product: CASSDDRGWANEKLFF.

V gene TRBV4-2 combines with J gene TRBJ2-1; maybe TRBD1 (5 bases). Germline V gives CDR1 LGHNA, CDR2 YNFKEQ. With 3 bases removed from V and 10 bases from J, the gap between germline ends came to 16 bases. There are 14 residues in the CDR3. The CDR3 DNA reads TGTGCCAGCAGCCAGGGTAAAGGGGCCACAGAGCAGTTCTTC. This gives the protein CASSQGKGATEQFF.

This chain uses TRBV5-6 with TRBJ2-7; 7 bases align to TRBD1. The CDR3 has 16 residues. Losses at the gene ends were 1 base for V and 0 bases for J; bases not matched to a gene: 7. Germline values: CDR1 SGHDT, CDR2 YYEEEE. The CDR3 DNA follows: TGTGCCAGCAGCTTGTGGGTTGGGGACAGCTCCTACGAGCAGTACTTC. Its translation: CASSLWVGDSSYEQYF.

The chain combines TRBV28 with TRBJ2-7; D is perhaps TRBD1 (5 bases). The CDR3 runs to 14 residues. V dropped 7 bases and J dropped 2 bases, with 15 bases sitting between them. Germline lookup yields CDR1 MDHEN and CDR2 SYDVKM. CDR3 sequence: CASTPLARAYEQYF. The CDR3 coding sequence is TGTGCCAGCACCCCCCTCGCCAGGGCCTACGAGCAGTACTTC.

This clone was seen a handful of times. The chain couples TRBV7-2 to TRBJ2-7; TRBD1 might be the D (6 bases). This CDR3 is built from 12 residues. Germline values: CDR1 SGHTA, CDR2 FQGNSA. V lost 4 bases and J 6 bases, leaving 10 bases between the germline ends. The CDR3 DNA reads as TGTGCCAGCAGCTCAGGGGCGCCCGAGCAGTACTTC. Translating gives CASSSGAPEQYF.

This chain links TRBV19 with TRBJ1-5; 8 positions match TRBD1. CDR1 LNHDA and CDR2 SQIVND come from the germline V gene (reference sequence). CDR3 length: 15 amino acids. The trim removed 6 bases at V and 4 bases at J, leaving 8 bases unmatched. CDR3 sequence (DNA): TGTGCCAGTAGAACTCAGGGGGCGCGGAATCAGCCCCAGCATTTT. This encodes CASRTQGARNQPQHF.

This clone turned up a few times. The chain has TRBV2 and TRBJ2-6, with D maybe TRBD2 (5 bases). The CDR3 spans 18 residues. Germline V lookup: CDR1 SNHLY, CDR2 FYNNEI. V was shortened by 5 bases and J by 0 bases, with 17 bases between the two germline ends. In DNA form, the CDR3 reads TGTGCCAGCAGTCCCAGAGGTCCGGGAAGCTCTGGGGCCAACGTCCTGACTTTC. The encoded protein is CASSPRGPGSSGANVLTF.

This chain links TRBV6-6 with TRBJ1-2; the D gene is possibly TRBD1 (6 bases). Trimming left V 2 bases short and J 9 bases short, with 10 bases between. This CDR3 region has 12 residues. Germline V gene lookup returns CDR1 MNHNY and CDR2 SVGAGI (reference sequence). CDR3 in amino acids: CASSYVGDSYTF. The CDR3 DNA sequence: TGTGCCAGCAGTTACGTCGGGGACAGCTACACCTTC.

This chain uses TRBV5-4 with TRBJ1-2, with 9 nucleotides matching TRBD1. CDR1 and CDR2 (germline): SGHNT, YYREEE (reference sequence). The CDR3 extends over 14 amino acids. With V trimmed by 4 bases and J by 6 bases, 7 bases remained unmatched. CDR3 nucleotides: TGTGCCAGCAGCCCCTTGGACAGGGGAAATGGCTACACCTTC. As protein: CASSPLDRGNGYTF.

CDR3 region: CASSRTGSTNEQFF. CDR3 bases: TGTGCCAGCAGTCGGACAGGGTCAACGAATGAGCAGTTCTTC. The chain uses TRBV2 and TRBJ2-1, with 8 bases matching TRBD1. This CDR3 region has 14 residues. Trimming took 5 bases from V and 7 from J; bases not matched to a gene: 7. Per the germline V gene, CDR1 is SNHLY and CDR2 is FYNNEI.

The rearrangement links TRBV27 to TRBJ2-2; maybe TRBD1 (5 bases). CDR1 MNHEY and CDR2 SMNVEV come from the germline V gene (reference sequence). The CDR3 covers 15 residues. Trimming took 5 bases from V and 1 from J, leaving 11 bases between them. CDR3: CASSPRQLNTGELFF. DNA for the CDR3: TGTGCCAGCAGTCCCCGACAGTTGAACACCGGGGAGCTGTTTTTT.

This clone showed up just a few times. The chain couples TRBV19 to TRBJ1-5; 9 positions agree with TRBD1. The germline V gene has CDR1 LNHDA and CDR2 SQIVND (reference sequence). CDR3 length: 15 residues. V was clipped by 6 bases and J by 7 bases; unmatched bases: 10. The CDR3: CASSFTTGGQQPQHF. CDR3 bases: TGTGCCAGTAGCTTTACGACAGGGGGACAACAGCCCCAGCATTTT. Using reference TRBV19 and TRBJ1-5 for the parts outside the CDR3, the full variable domain is DGGITQSPKYLFRKEGQNVTLSCEQNLNHDAMYWYRQDPGQGLRLIYYSQIVNDFQKGDIAEGYSVSREKKESFPLTVTSAQKNPTAFYLCASSFTTGGQQPQHFGDGTRLSIL.